This TCR beta chain comes out of a study of blood T cells in healthy people across ages (dated by TCRdb to about 2015). The study in broad terms: In model experiments, roughly one uniquely barcoded TCR beta cDNA molecule per two T cells was captured by template switching. The study measured age-related changes in TCR beta repertoire diversity using deep sequencing normalized with unique cDNA molecular identifiers. The donors were split into four age groups: young (average around 15 years), middle-aged (about 40), aged (approximately 60) and long-lived (approximately 89). Donors of different ages were randomly distributed across sequencing lanes to avoid experimental bias. For two donors (one aged 18 to 30 and one aged 80 or older), the study analyzed two additional independent replicas of 1 million unique cDNA reads from the same blood draw.

Library preparation was by 5' RACE. Reads for this sample came from an Illumina HiSeq 2500. The second PCR ran for roughly 7 to 12 cycles and used a J-beta primer mix along with a sample-barcoded 5' primer. Each TCR beta cDNA molecule received a unique molecular identifier from a template-switch 5' adaptor carrying 12 random nucleotides. Each sample yielded at least 2.5 million CDR3-containing paired-end reads. First-strand cDNA synthesis was performed from all RNA using the Mint cDNA synthesis kit, with priming by a TRBC-specific oligonucleotide. Following uracil-DNA glycosylase treatment, all cDNA underwent a first 18-cycle PCR with the universal primers M1SS and BC2_uni_R. In the paper's pipeline: For normalization, 1 million high-quality reads, each with a distinct molecular identifier, were randomly selected from each sample. Reads with shared molecular identifiers were discarded instead of being binned into consensus sequences. MiTCR, with a Q25 quality threshold and the strictest error-elimination algorithm, was used for CDR3 identification, clonotype clustering and error correction. Lower-bound total TCR beta diversity was estimated with a nonparametric unseen species model using Euler transformation. In-frame beta chains were kept once TCRdb had trimmed the public reads at Q25 with fastp and called clones with MiXCR. Every distinct CDR3 protein forms one entry, paired with its most common genes and DNA. The V and J calls follow TCRdb's processing rather than the paper's. This sample holds about 670,000 distinct CDR3 sequences; around 41% were observed only once. Roughly 30% of the sample is held by the ten biggest clonotypes.

Systemically healthy Caucasian individuals from Russia, about 38 in total and aged 6 to 90 years, were included as donors. Each donor gave about 9.7 milliliters of peripheral blood, drawn into EDTA-treated Vacutainer tubes. Ficoll-Paque density-gradient centrifugation was used to isolate PBMCs, with at least 6 million per sample. Trizol reagent was used to extract total RNA from PBMCs, with at least 6 micrograms per sample. The percentages of naive CD45RAhigh/CD27high T cells were determined by flow cytometry on a PBMC aliquot from every donor. Of note for this clonotype: Which antigen it targets is not known. No base-level quality is on record; no much larger clone is a single base apart.

Overall study outcomes, separate from this receptor: There was a strong correlation between observed TCR beta diversity and the percentage of naive T cells measured by flow cytometry. As age increased, observed TCR beta diversity per million T cells dropped in a roughly linear way, and a significant reduction was already evident by age about 40. Because donor CMV infection status was unknown, age-related changes in expanded clonotypes were potentially confounded. Estimates of total diversity based on one million sequenced T cells were regarded as lower bounds and as underestimates. The long-lived group showed more naive CD4+ T cells, fewer expanded clones and increased TCR diversity than the aged group, suggesting age selection. Bulk unsorted PBMC profiling prevented conclusive comparison of naive and antigen-experienced compartments.

The sample taken for sequencing was blood. This TCR came from a man older than 75 in good health.

The nucleotides are TGTGCCAGCAGTGAGGGGCACAGGGGATCGGGGACCCAGTACTTC. It is translated as CASSEGHRGSGTQYF. The V gene is TRBV2 and the J gene is TRBJ2-7, with TRBD1 matching 7 junction bases. Near its end, the DNA agrees better with TRBJ2-5, so the J call may be wrong. From its cysteine to its phenylalanine, the CDR3 spans 15 amino acids. Only the CDR3 DNA is retained, 45 bases long and in frame from the first base. Reading the germline V gene gives CDR1 SNHLY and CDR2 FYNNEI.